This T cell receptor (beta chain) was identified during a study of sequential checkpoint blockade in melanoma. Overall study: Each arm's sequence ended with maintenance nivolumab.

Treatment specified: randomized to nivolumab then ipilimumab (arm A) or the reverse (arm B). None of the patients previously received DNA-damaging chemotherapy. Notes on this clone: This specimen includes other DNA sequences encoding the same CDR3.

Profiling relied on immunoSEQ multiplex PCR, and the TCRdb table lists in-frame clones only, not all of them. The data hold fewer than 50,000 clones, with about 88% observed a single time. The V gene end was trimmed by 5 bases and the J gene end by 8 bases; junction bases not matched to a gene: 13. There are 16 residues in the CDR3. Germline CDR1 MDHEN, CDR2 SYDVKM. The receptor was derived from a human donor with melanoma. The chain links TRBV28 to TRBJ2-5, with TRBD2 matching over 11 bases. Source: CD8+ T cells sorted from blood (inferred from file names), taken from a patient given nivolumab and ipilimumab in sequence. This chain's CDR3 is CASSPGTSGGVSTQYF. In nucleotides, the CDR3 is TGTGCCAGCAGTCCCGGGACTAGCGGAGGGGTGTCTACCCAGTACTTC. Based on the CDR3 plus reference TRBV28 and TRBJ2-5, the full variable domain is DVKVTQSSRYLVKRTGEKVFLECVQDMDHENMFWYRQDPGLGLRLIYFSYDVKMKEKGDIPEGYSVSREKKERFSLILESASTNQTSMYLCASSPGTSGGVSTQYFGPGTRLLVL.